These 13 T cell receptor beta chains share one sample of origin, sequenced in a study of blood T cell repertoires in COVID-19. The protocol was immunoSEQ multiplex PCR, while the TCRdb copy is restricted to in-frame clones and leaves out a portion. The sample consists of 350,000 to 450,000 clones, roughly nine tenths of them appearing once. Sequencing was done on a sample of PBMCs or T cells enriched from blood (not recorded which). These TCRs come from a woman aged 40 to 49 who had been exposed to COVID-19.

This clone was detected once. V and J are TRBV2 and TRBJ2-5; TRBD2 is a possible D gene (5 bases). The CDR3 runs to 15 residues. Germline V gene sequence: CDR1 SNHLY, CDR2 FYNNEI. Trimming took 2 bases from V and 4 from J, leaving 14 bases between them. CDR3 protein: CASSEKTAAGETQYF. The DNA for the CDR3 is TGTGCCAGCAGTGAAAAAACAGCGGCTGGAGAGACCCAGTACTTC.

The V call is TRBV30, the J call TRBJ1-2; 7 positions agree with TRBD1. This CDR3 has 14 residues. Germline assignment: CDR1 GTSNPN and CDR2 SVGIG (reference sequence). V was pared by 4 bases and J by 4 bases, with 9 bases of the junction left unmatched. CDR3 residues: CAWKNKGAGYGYTF. CDR3 nucleotide sequence: TGTGCCTGGAAGAATAAGGGGGCAGGCTATGGCTACACCTTC.

The chain joins TRBV7-9 to TRBJ2-1; no reliable D call. Trimming stripped 1 base from V and 6 bases from J, with 7 bases between. From germline, CDR1 is SEHNR and CDR2 FQNEAQ (reference sequence). The CDR3 covers 13 residues. CDR3 nucleotide sequence: TGTGCCAGCAGCTTAGATTTATCCAATGAGCAGTTCTTC. It encodes CASSLDLSNEQFF. The entire variable domain, with the rest obtained from reference TRBV7-9 and TRBJ2-1, is as follows: DTGVSQNPRHKITKRGQNVTFRCDPISEHNRLYWYRQTLGQGPEFLTYFQNEAQLEKSRLLSDRFSAERPKGSFSTLEIQRTEQGDSAMYLCASSLDLSNEQFFGPGTRLTVL.

This clone came up a few times. J is TRBJ2-2 and V is TRBV7-9; no clear D gene. Germline V CDR1 and CDR2: SEHNR, FQNEAQ (reference sequence). V lost 2 bases, J lost 4 bases, and 11 bases lay in between. The CDR3 is 15 amino acids. CDR3 amino acids: CASSLLGDITGELFF. The CDR3 nucleotides read TGTGCCAGCAGCTTACTCGGTGACATCACCGGGGAGCTGTTTTTT.

The chain has TRBV6-2 or TRBV6-3 and TRBJ1-5, with a tentative D call TRBD1 (6 bases). Per germline, CDR1 MNHEY and CDR2 SVGEGT. CDR3 length: 14 amino acids. V lost 2 bases, J lost 6 bases, and 11 bases lay in between. The CDR3 protein is CASSYGGASQPQHF. Here the CDR3 DNA reads TGTGCCAGCAGTTACGGGGGGGCAAGTCAGCCCCAGCATTTT.

This chain uses TRBV9 with TRBJ1-5; the D is unclear. There are 16 residues in the CDR3. V shed 2 bases and J shed 10 bases, with 22 bases lying between them. CDR1 SGDLS and CDR2 YYNGEE come from the germline V gene. CDR3 coding DNA: TGTGCCAGCAGCGTCGGCGGGCCAAGGCCCAATTGTCCCCAGCATTTT. It translates to CASSVGGPRPNCPQHF.

The table lists this clone with a count of one. The chain has TRBV5-6 and TRBJ1-1, with a weak D call TRBD1 (5 bases). The CDR3 consists of 14 residues. Per germline, CDR1 SGHDT and CDR2 YYEEEE. V lost 2 bases to trimming and J lost 1 base, with 9 bases between them. Here the CDR3 reads CASSLDRSNTEAFF. CDR3 nucleotide sequence: TGTGCCAGCAGCTTAGACAGATCGAACACTGAAGCTTTCTTT.

The chain couples TRBV6-5 to TRBJ1-2, with TRBD1 matching over 8 bases. Germline trimming cut 9 bases from V and 0 bases from J; bases unmatched to any gene: 3. The CDR3 contains 13 residues. Per germline, CDR1 MNHEY and CDR2 SVGAGI. The CDR3 here is CARGTGANYGYTF. For the CDR3, the DNA is TGTGCCAGGGGGACAGGAGCTAACTATGGCTACACCTTC.

This chain links TRBV19 with TRBJ1-3, with TRBD1 matching over 7 bases. The CDR3 consists of 16 residues. With 1 base clipped from V and 4 bases from J, the junction kept 7 bases outside the gene matches. Germline CDR1 reads LNHDA; CDR2 reads SQIVND (reference sequence). CDR3 region: CASSIAEGATGNTIYF. For the CDR3, the DNA is TGTGCCAGTAGTATAGCCGAGGGGGCGACAGGAAACACCATATATTTT.

The rearrangement links TRBV19 to TRBJ1-5; D is perhaps TRBD1 (6 bases). Trimming shortened V by 6 bases and J by 1 base, and 7 bases separated the two germline ends. CDR1 is LNHDA and CDR2 is SQIVND in the germline V gene (reference sequence). This CDR3 has 13 residues. The CDR3 region is CASSQGSNQPQHF. CDR3 DNA sequence: TGTGCCAGTAGCCAGGGGAGCAATCAGCCCCAGCATTTT.

This chain connects TRBV9 to TRBJ2-5; TRBD1 matches 9 bases. V shed 4 bases and J 2 bases; nucleotides not matched to a gene: 3. The CDR3 is made up of 14 amino acids. Germline CDR1 SGDLS, CDR2 YYNGEE. The CDR3 loop reads CASSPDRGQETQYF. DNA of the CDR3: TGTGCCAGCAGCCCTGACAGGGGGCAAGAGACCCAGTACTTC.

The rearrangement joins TRBV12-5 to TRBJ2-3; 11 bases align to TRBD1. The V gene end was trimmed by 7 bases and the J gene end by 8 bases; junction bases not matched to a gene: 11. Germline V gene data show CDR1 as LGHNT and CDR2 as FRNRAP. CDR3 length: 15 residues. CDR3 DNA: TGTGCTAGTGCCGCCGGGGGGACAGGGGGGACTACGCAGTATTTT. Protein product: CASAAGGTGGTTQYF.

V usage is TRBV18 and J usage is TRBJ1-3; D may be TRBD1 (5 bases). Germline V CDR1 and CDR2: KGHSH, LQKENI. With 5 bases removed from V and 0 bases from J, the gap between germline ends came to 8 bases. This CDR3 has 14 amino acids. CDR3 coding DNA: TGTGCCAGCTCAGTCGACAGCTCTGGAAACACCATATATTTT. It encodes CASSVDSSGNTIYF.